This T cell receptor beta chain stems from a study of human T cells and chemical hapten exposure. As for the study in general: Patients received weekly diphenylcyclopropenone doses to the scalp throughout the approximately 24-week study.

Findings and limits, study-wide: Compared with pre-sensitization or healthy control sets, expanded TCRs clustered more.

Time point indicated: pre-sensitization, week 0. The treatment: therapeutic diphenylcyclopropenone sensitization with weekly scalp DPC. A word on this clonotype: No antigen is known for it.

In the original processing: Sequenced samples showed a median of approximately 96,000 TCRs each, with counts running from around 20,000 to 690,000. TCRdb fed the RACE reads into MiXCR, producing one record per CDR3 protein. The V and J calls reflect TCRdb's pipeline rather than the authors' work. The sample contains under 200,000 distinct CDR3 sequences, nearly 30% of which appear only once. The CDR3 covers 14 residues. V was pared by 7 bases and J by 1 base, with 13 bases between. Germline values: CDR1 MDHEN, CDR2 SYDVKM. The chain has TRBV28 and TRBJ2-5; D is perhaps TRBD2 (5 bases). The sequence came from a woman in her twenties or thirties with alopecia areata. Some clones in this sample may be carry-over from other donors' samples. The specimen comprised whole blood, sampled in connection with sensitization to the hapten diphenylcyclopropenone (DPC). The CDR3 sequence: CASTKRAVQETQYF. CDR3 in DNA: TGTGCCAGCACCAAGAGGGCGGTCCAAGAGACCCAGTACTTC.